The next 21 T cell receptor beta chains were all read from a single sample in a study of CD8 T cells in Susac syndrome. Random-hexamer reverse transcription was applied to roughly 0.5 to 1 ug RNA. MiXCR, run by TCRdb on the immunoSEQ multiplex PCR reads, gives a single entry per CDR3 protein. The table has 150,000 to 180,000 distinct CDR3 sequences, approximately 96% seen once. The sequenced sample consisted of CD8+ T cells from PBMCs. The receptors come from a human donor with multiple sclerosis.

The chain joins TRBV2 to TRBJ1-6; D call uncertain. V was trimmed by 7 bases and J by 7 bases, leaving 14 bases between them. The germline V gene encodes CDR1 SNHLY and CDR2 FYNNEI. This CDR3 region has 14 residues. CDR3 protein: CASMGTNLNSPLHF. In nucleotides, the CDR3 is TGTGCCAGCATGGGCACGAACTTGAATTCACCCCTCCACTTT. Full variable domain (missing parts from reference TRBV2 and TRBJ1-6): EPEVTQTPSHQVTQMGQEVILRCVPISNHLYFYWYRQILGQKVEFLVSFYNNEISEKSEIFDDQFSVERPDGSNFTLKIRSTKLEDSAMYFCASMGTNLNSPLHFGNGTRLTVT.

The chain has TRBV29-1 and TRBJ1-2, with D tentatively TRBD1 (6 bases). Trimming pared 7 bases from V and 0 bases from J, leaving 15 bases between. The CDR3 totals 14 residues. Germline V gene sequence: CDR1 SQVTM, CDR2 ANQGSEA. CDR3 sequence reads: CSARATGSNYGYTF. For the CDR3, the DNA is TGCAGCGCCCGGGCTACAGGGTCTAACTATGGCTACACCTTC.

The chain has TRBV29-1 and TRBJ2-1; TRBD1 matches at 7 bases. J was trimmed by 1 base and V by 3 bases; bases with no gene match: 6. The germline V gene encodes CDR1 SQVTM and CDR2 ANQGSEA. The CDR3 is 15 residues long. CDR3 sequence (DNA): TGCAGCGTTGACGAGGGACAGTTGTCCTACAATGAGCAGTTCTTC. Translating it yields CSVDEGQLSYNEQFF.

The chain recombines TRBV14 with TRBJ2-5; D ambiguous. Germline V gene sequence: CDR1 SGHDN, CDR2 FVKESK. The CDR3 runs to 13 residues. V shed 1 base and J shed 7 bases, with 10 bases lying between them. The CDR3 loop is CASSQVRPTTQYF. In DNA form, the CDR3 reads TGTGCCAGCAGCCAAGTCCGGCCTACGACCCAGTACTTC.

The chain carries TRBV7-8 and TRBJ2-7; 7 bases are a match to TRBD2. Trimming removed 7 bases from V and 4 bases from J; junction bases left unmatched: 10. Germline values: CDR1 SGHVS, CDR2 FQNEAQ. The CDR3 has 14 residues. CDR3 loop: CASTFGGDGYEQYF. CDR3 nucleotides: TGTGCCAGCACCTTTGGGGGGGACGGTTACGAGCAGTACTTC.

The V and J genes are TRBV20-1 and TRBJ2-3; TRBD2 agrees at 9 bases. CDR1 and CDR2 from the germline V gene are DFQATT and SNEGSKA (reference sequence). The CDR3 contains 16 residues. V dropped 0 bases and J dropped 4; count of bases not matched to a gene: 8. DNA for the CDR3: TGCAGTGCTAGAGATCGGGCGGGGGGGCGCCCAGATACGCAGTATTTT. Translation: CSARDRAGGRPDTQYF.

The chain joins TRBV5-4 to TRBJ2-5, with TRBD1 as a possible D gene (5 bases). Germline loops: CDR1 SGHNT, CDR2 YYREEE (reference sequence). Trimming shortened V by 2 bases and J by 3 bases, and 11 bases separated the two germline ends. The CDR3 has 14 residues. The CDR3 coding sequence is TGTGCCAGCAGCTTACGACAGACGAAAGAGACCCAGTACTTC. Translating gives CASSLRQTKETQYF. Based on the CDR3 plus reference TRBV5-4 and TRBJ2-5, the full variable domain is ETGVTQSPTHLIKTRGQQVTLRCSSQSGHNTVSWYQQALGQGPQFIFQYYREEENGRGNFPPRFSGLQFPNYSSELNVNALELDDSALYLCASSLRQTKETQYFGPGTRLLVL.

This chain links TRBV20-1 with TRBJ2-2; 10 bases match TRBD1. J was trimmed by 6 bases and V by 0 bases; bases with no gene match: 7. The CDR3 spans 16 residues. The germline V gene has CDR1 DFQATT and CDR2 SNEGSKA (reference sequence). CDR3 in amino acids: CSARDQDRGYPGELFF. CDR3 DNA sequence: TGCAGTGCTAGAGATCAGGACAGGGGGTACCCCGGGGAGCTGTTTTTT.

The chain joins TRBV9 to TRBJ1-2; D is uncertain. This CDR3 comprises 12 residues. Germline V gene lookup returns CDR1 SGDLS and CDR2 YYNGEE. Deletions cut 0 bases from V and 4 bases from J, with 4 bases between. The chain's CDR3 is CASSVAPYGYTF. The CDR3 nucleotides read TGTGCCAGCAGCGTAGCCCCCTATGGCTACACCTTC.

The V gene is TRBV14, the J gene TRBJ2-7; TRBD1 is a possible D gene (6 bases). Trimming cost V 4 bases and J 2 bases, with 15 bases left between them. Germline values: CDR1 SGHDN, CDR2 FVKESK. CDR3 length: 15 residues. The CDR3 loop is CASSPYRVGTYEQYF. The CDR3 DNA follows: TGTGCCAGCAGCCCCTACAGGGTTGGTACCTACGAGCAGTACTTC.

The V call is TRBV27, the J call TRBJ1-2; no firm D call. The germline gives CDR1 MNHEY, CDR2 SMNVEV (reference sequence). This CDR3 has 12 residues. V lost 11 bases and J lost 5, with 15 bases in between. In nucleotides, the CDR3 is TGTGCCGCCGGGATCCCGTCATATGGCTACACCTTC. Translating it yields CAAGIPSYGYTF.

As DNA, the CDR3 is TGTGCCAGCAGCCTACTAGCGGGGGGCGTCGGTAATGAGCAGTTCTTC. Its translation: CASSLLAGGVGNEQFF. The rearrangement links TRBV3-1 to TRBJ2-1, with 12 bases matching TRBD2. The CDR3 loop spans 16 amino acids. The J segment lost 7 bases and the V segment lost 4 bases, leaving 8 bases of the junction unmatched. The germline gives CDR1 LGHDT, CDR2 YNNKEL (reference sequence).

V usage is TRBV13 and J usage is TRBJ2-2; 11 nucleotides align to TRBD1. This CDR3 has 17 residues. Losses at the gene ends were 5 bases for V and 5 bases for J; bases not matched to a gene: 10. Germline loops: CDR1 PRHDT, CDR2 FYEKMQ (reference sequence). This chain's CDR3 is CASSLGQGAVQTGELFF. The CDR3, as DNA: TGTGCCAGCAGCCTCGGACAGGGGGCAGTTCAGACCGGGGAGCTGTTTTTT.

V and J are TRBV9 and TRBJ2-7, with D perhaps TRBD2 (5 bases). Trimming pared 4 bases from V and 2 bases from J, leaving 13 bases between. This CDR3 has 14 residues. CDR1 SGDLS and CDR2 YYNGEE come from the germline V gene. In DNA form, the CDR3 reads TGTGCCAGCAGCCCCGCCGGGGTAGCCTACGAGCAGTACTTC. This codes for CASSPAGVAYEQYF.

V usage is TRBV12-3 or TRBV12-4 and J usage is TRBJ1-1; D might be TRBD1 (5 bases). V gave up 6 bases and J gave up 5 bases, with 13 bases separating them. This CDR3 comprises 13 residues. The CDR3 loop reads CASRGPGVTEAFF. For the CDR3, the DNA is TGTGCCAGCAGGGGACCGGGGGTGACTGAAGCTTTCTTT.

This chain uses TRBV20-1 with TRBJ1-5; D gene unclear. V lost 0 bases to trimming and J lost 0 bases, with 9 bases between them. CDR1 DFQATT and CDR2 SNEGSKA come from the germline V gene (reference sequence). CDR3 length: 15 amino acids. CDR3 amino acids: CSARDRQSSNQPQHF. The CDR3 region has the DNA TGCAGTGCTAGAGATCGGCAGAGTAGCAATCAGCCCCAGCATTTT.

The chain recombines TRBV25-1 with TRBJ1-2; D is undetermined. The germline V gene has CDR1 MGHDK and CDR2 SYGVNS. This CDR3 has 13 residues. Trimming cost V 3 bases and J 6 bases, with 11 bases left between them. The CDR3 DNA reads TGTGCCAGCAGTGACGGGTTGAAAAATGGCTACACCTTC. Translation: CASSDGLKNGYTF.

This sequence joins TRBV12-3 or TRBV12-4 and TRBJ1-1, with TRBD1 as a possible D gene (5 bases). Trimming cost V 7 bases and J 1 base, with 19 bases left between them. This CDR3 has 16 amino acids. This CDR3 is CASTSWEGTENTEAFF. The CDR3 region has the DNA TGTGCCAGCACTAGTTGGGAGGGGACGGAGAACACTGAAGCTTTCTTT.

The J gene is TRBJ2-5, the V gene TRBV7-2, with 7 nucleotides matching TRBD2. Trimming cost V 6 bases and J 2 bases; bases outside gene matches: 6. The CDR3 has 14 amino acids. Per germline, CDR1 SGHTA and CDR2 FQGNSA. The CDR3 DNA follows: TGTGCCAGCAGTTGGGGGGGAAATCAAGAGACCCAGTACTTC. Translating gives CASSWGGNQETQYF.

The J gene is TRBJ1-1, the V gene TRBV13; 7 nucleotides align to TRBD1. J was trimmed by 4 bases and V by 5 bases; bases with no gene match: 10. CDR3 length: 15 amino acids. Germline CDR1 is PRHDT and CDR2 is FYEKMQ (reference sequence). CDR3 loop: CASSPRGQGVTEAFF. The CDR3 DNA is TGTGCCAGCAGCCCCCGAGGTCAGGGGGTCACTGAAGCTTTCTTT.

This clonotype showed up just a few times. The rearrangement links TRBV28 to TRBJ2-3, with 8 nucleotides matching TRBD2. This CDR3 has 12 residues. Per germline, CDR1 MDHEN and CDR2 SYDVKM. With V trimmed by 6 bases and J by 6 bases, 2 bases remained unmatched. CDR3 nucleotides: TGTGCCAGCAGCACGGGGGGGGATACGCAGTATTTT. Its protein product is CASSTGGDTQYF.